Below, 2 T cell receptor beta chains from the same sample are listed, as sequenced in a study of cytomegalovirus exposure and HLA in healthy donors. Vbeta (60) and Jbeta (13) primers were used in the PCR. Profiled with immunoSEQ multiplex PCR; TCRdb holds only in-frame clones, not every one. Among about 100,000 clones, around 83% were seen once, and the ten largest hold 1.2%. The material sequenced was PBMCs. The receptors originated from a young woman in good health and CMV-seronegative.

The chain couples TRBV7-6 to TRBJ2-1; D unresolved. The CDR3 has 15 residues. In germline, CDR1 is SGHVS, CDR2 FNYEAQ. The V and J ends lost 6 bases and 0 bases respectively, with 12 bases between them. CDR3 nucleotide sequence: TGTGCCAGCAGTGGAACAGCTTTCTCCTACAATGAGCAGTTCTTC. The encoded protein is CASSGTAFSYNEQFF.

The J gene is TRBJ1-5, the V gene TRBV6-4; D perhaps matches TRBD1 (5 bases). In germline, CDR1 is MRHNA, CDR2 SNTAGT. The CDR3 sequence is 15 residues long. V dropped 5 bases and J dropped 3 bases, with 14 bases sitting between them. The chain's CDR3 is CASSPGGGSNQPQHF. The CDR3 nucleotides are TGTGCCAGCAGTCCCGGCGGGGGTTCCAATCAGCCCCAGCATTTT.